The entry below describes one TCR beta chain. Germline CDR1 reads SQVTM; CDR2 reads ANQGSEA. V lost 4 bases and J 4 bases, leaving 16 bases between the germline ends. The CDR3 is 14 residues long. In the authors' methods: Amplified reference gene primers provided the basis for estimating nucleated cell counts. This table comes from immunoSEQ multiplex PCR, and its TCRdb copy is limited to in-frame clones, with some not included. V, J and clone size are taken as reported in that table, and D and trimming were inferred from the DNA itself. The table lists about 140,000 clones, over 80% of them singletons. This sample was taken from a study of blood T cell repertoires in COVID-19. About the study: Material from acute and convalescent COVID-19 was sourced from the United States, Italy and Spain. The cDNA or gDNA used as material had been derived from T cells, B-cell-depleted T cells, or PBMCs.

This clonotype was obtained from an elderly woman with acute or convalescent COVID-19. V usage is TRBV29-1 and J usage is TRBJ1-2; D is unresolved. Sequenced material: peripheral blood. This CDR3 is CSVVKLDKVYGYTF. CDR3 nucleotide sequence: TGCAGCGTTGTTAAACTCGACAAGGTCTATGGCTACACCTTC.